This T cell receptor (beta chain) is from a study of T cell clones after liver transplantation. Across the whole study: Three of the eight recipients were HCV-positive; the rest had non-autoimmune, non-viral transplant indications. Timepoints were pre-transplant, pre-withdrawal, and after withdrawal was completed or failed.

Profiled with immunoSEQ multiplex PCR; TCRdb holds only in-frame clones, not every one. The repertoire has 18,000 or so clones, 85% to 90% of them found once; the top ten carry over 10%. Findings of the study overall: The donor-reactive repertoire was only partly measurable in a couple of subjects, lacking donor cells. A larger donor-reactive than third-party decline suggested partial antigen-specific deletion.

As concerns this clone: Antigen specificity is unknown.

Between the trimmed V and J ends, which lost 6 bases and 1 base, there was a span of 10 bases. Germline V gene sequence: CDR1 LNHDA, CDR2 SQIVND (reference sequence). This CDR3 contains 13 residues. The TCR sequence derives from a human patient who received a liver transplant. Some T cells may arise from the graft donor. V is TRBV19 and J is TRBJ2-7; the D is unclear. The specimen comprised CD8+ T cells from blood, sampled just over 45 months after liver transplant. The CDR3 DNA follows: TGTGCCAGTAGCGTGCAGGAATCCTACGAGCAGTACTTC. It is translated as CASSVQESYEQYF.